The present TCR beta chain was sequenced within a study of T cell clonality in common variable immunodeficiency (dated by TCRdb to the mid-2010s). Overall study outcomes, separate from this receptor: TCRbeta clonality was higher in CVID subjects than in healthy controls (t-test p = 0.018), and the increase was most characteristic of about a third of subjects. CVID subjects shared fewer TCRbeta clones with each other than healthy controls did (p < 0.0001). Although equal DNA input was used, an average of approximately 82,000 unique sequences per sample was obtained for controls, compared with approximately 30,000 for CVID samples. It was noted by the authors that sequencing of the repertoires of T cell subpopulations would be needed to clarify the cause of the increased clonality in CVID. Patient heterogeneity within the CVID cohort put limits on correlating repertoire features with clinical complications. CVID TCRbeta sequences reportedly showed fewer deletions and N-nucleotide insertions and lacked highly modified clones with 13 or more V deletions.

This clone was recorded many times. Its antigen remains unidentified. The observed sequence ends 3 residues before the CDR3 terminus, with the missing tail filled in from the germline J gene. Most CVID patients and most healthy controls were of Caucasian heritage. Heparinized peripheral whole blood samples of about 4.5 to 8.5 ml were obtained from each donor. Genomic DNA from adults with common variable immune deficiency (CVID) and from healthy adult controls was used for sequencing of TCRbeta CDR3 repertoires. A total of some 22 healthy adult volunteers (around 12 female and ten or so male; age range about 20 to 70 years, mean age about 32) were included in the control group. To isolate peripheral blood mononuclear cells, diluted blood was subjected to density centrifugation over Hypaque 1077 or Ficoll-Paque. Genomic DNA was extracted from unsorted mononuclear cells by Qiagen column purification or by a centrifugation-based method.

The CDR3 numbers 15 residues from cysteine through phenylalanine. The 36 bases shown cover part of the CDR3, and their frame starts at base 1. The germline ends are 9 bases apart after V is trimmed by 0 bases and J by 0 bases. CDR1 DFQATT and CDR2 SNEGSKA are derived from the germline V gene (reference sequence). CVID samples and control samples contributed equivalent amounts of genomic DNA as sequencing input. For every sample, a 60 bp segment covering the rearranged TCRbeta CDR3 region was amplified and then sequenced. The immunoSEQ assay, a bias-corrected multiplex PCR combined with high-throughput sequencing, was used for TCRbeta amplification. From the authors' description of their analysis: Every unique nucleotide sequence counted as a clone and was annotated with V, D and J genes, copy number and frequency. Sequences were labeled productive if in frame, and non-productive if out of frame or containing stop codons. Clonality was calculated from Shannon's entropy as previously described. The predicted amino acid sequences of productive clones were used to derive the mean CDR3 Kyte-Doolittle hydropathy. The R hclust function was used to hierarchically cluster scaled V gene usage with Manhattan distance and complete linkage. Sharing of clones by CDR3 amino acid sequence was evaluated through resampling of 12 repertoires per group over 100 rounds. Repertoires were searched for 60 to 80 published EBV-specific and a few hundred published CMV-specific TCRbeta sequences. A couple of CVID samples that yielded fewer than 10,000 sequences were excluded from the analysis, so 35 to 50 CVID repertoires were retained. TCRdb's version of the immuneACCESS table is confined to in-frame rearrangements and falls short of the full clone set. An unresolved V gene accounts for under half of the shortfall where checked; the remainder is of unknown origin. V and J calls and clone size follow that table, whereas D and trimming were derived from the DNA. The sample records more than 55,000 clones, none occurring a single time. Of the sample, around 0.82% is held by the ten largest clones.

Sequencing used peripheral blood mononuclear cells. The origin of this receptor is a person between 18 and 70 years old in good health. The chain is assembled from TRBV20-1 and TRBJ1-5, and perhaps TRBD1 as D gene, on 6 matching bases. The CDR3 protein: CSAREDSDSNQPQHF. CDR3 bases read: TGCAGTGCTAGAGAGGACAGCGATAGCAATCAGCCC.